This T cell receptor (beta chain) was documented in a study of Graves' ophthalmopathy and Graves' hyperthyroidism. The overall study: Peripheral blood was gathered at the point of initial diagnosis, before any treatment started.

This clonotype was seen only a few times. Antigen unknown. Study conclusions and caveats: Most expanded clonotypes from thyroid (those above 0.001 frequency) were also found in blood. Ophthalmopathy cases were distinguished from stable hyperthyroidism by a 13-signature model, reaching around 88% sensitivity and roughly 81% specificity.

Per the germline V gene, CDR1 is LGHNA and CDR2 is YSLEER. This CDR3 contains 15 residues. V lost 2 bases to trimming and J lost 8 bases, with 16 bases between them. The authors amplified TCR beta CDR3 regions, and they did so from RNA transcripts for repertoire sequencing. HTBI primers were used in a first-round RT-PCR, which preceded a second-round multiplex PCR. TCRdb itself ran the multiplex PCR reads through MiXCR, one entry per CDR3 protein. The repertoire has over 40,000 distinct CDR3 sequences, less than 65% of them found once; the top ten carry approximately 20%. Input material: peripheral blood. The chain recombines TRBV4-3 with TRBJ2-1, with a possible D match to TRBD2 (5 bases). This receptor was obtained from an adult man with Graves' ophthalmopathy. The CDR3 DNA follows: TGCGCCAGCAGCCAATTGATCGGGCTAGCTGATGAGCAGTTCTTC. Protein sequence: CASSQLIGLADEQFF.